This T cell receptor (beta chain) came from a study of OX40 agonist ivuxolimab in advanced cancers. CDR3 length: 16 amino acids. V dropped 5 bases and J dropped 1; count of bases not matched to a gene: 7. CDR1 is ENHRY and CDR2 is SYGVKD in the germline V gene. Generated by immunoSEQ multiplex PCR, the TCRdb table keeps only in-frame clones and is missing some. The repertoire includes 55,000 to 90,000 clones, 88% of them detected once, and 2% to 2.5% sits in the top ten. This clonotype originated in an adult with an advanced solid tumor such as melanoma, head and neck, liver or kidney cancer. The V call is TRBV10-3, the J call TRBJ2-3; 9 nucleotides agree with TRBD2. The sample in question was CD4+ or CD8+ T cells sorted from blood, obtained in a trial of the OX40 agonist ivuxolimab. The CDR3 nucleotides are TGTGCCATCAGTACGGGCGGCGGGAGGGGCACAGATACGCAGTATTTT. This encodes CAISTGGGRGTDTQYF.